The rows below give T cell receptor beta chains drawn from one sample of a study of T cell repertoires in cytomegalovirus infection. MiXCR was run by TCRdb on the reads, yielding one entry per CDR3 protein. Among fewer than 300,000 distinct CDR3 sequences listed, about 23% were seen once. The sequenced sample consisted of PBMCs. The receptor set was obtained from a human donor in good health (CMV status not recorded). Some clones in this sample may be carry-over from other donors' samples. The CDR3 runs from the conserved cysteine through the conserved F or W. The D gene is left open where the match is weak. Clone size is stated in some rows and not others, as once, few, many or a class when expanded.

CDR3 DNA: TGCAGCGTTTCCAGGGGGCTTGGATACGAGCAGTACTTC
CDR3 protein: CSVSRGLGYEQYF
V gene: TRBV29-1
clone size: .
D gene: TRBD1
J gene: TRBJ2-7

CDR3 DNA: TGTGCCAGCAGCATCCCGCTTAATGAGCAGTTCTTC
CDR3 protein: CASSIPLNEQFF
V gene: TRBV28
clone size: few
D gene: .
J gene: TRBJ2-1

CDR3 DNA: TGTGCCACCAGTGATGCGGGCCCCTTCGAGGAGCAGTTCTTC
CDR3 protein: CATSDAGPFEEQFF
V gene: TRBV24-1
clone size: once
D gene: .
J gene: TRBJ2-1

CDR3 DNA: TGTGCCAGCAGCGACAGACTAGCGGGAGAAGGGGAGCTGTTTTTT
CDR3 protein: CASSDRLAGEGELFF
V gene: TRBV5-4
clone size: .
D gene: TRBD2
J gene: TRBJ2-2

CDR3 DNA: TGTGCTAGTGGTCAACAGGGGGATACGCAGTATTTT
CDR3 protein: CASGQQGDTQYF
V gene: TRBV12-5
clone size: few
D gene: TRBD1
J gene: TRBJ2-3

CDR3 DNA: TGTGCCAGTGCGGGGTTTGGCGGGGAGCTGTTTTTT
CDR3 protein: CASAGFGGELFF
V gene: TRBV24-1
clone size: .
D gene: .
J gene: TRBJ2-2

CDR3 DNA: TGTGCCAGCAGTTTACCGACAGGGTCTGGAAACACCATATATTTT
CDR3 protein: CASSLPTGSGNTIYF
V gene: TRBV28
clone size: .
D gene: TRBD1
J gene: TRBJ1-3

CDR3 DNA: TGTGCCAGCACCGGACCAGCGGGGGCGAGCTCCTACAATGAGCAGTTCTTC
CDR3 protein: CASTGPAGASSYNEQFF
V gene: TRBV5-4
clone size: few
D gene: TRBD2
J gene: TRBJ2-1

CDR3 DNA: TGTGCCAGCCAACGGGAAGGCTACACCTTC
CDR3 protein: CASQREGYTF
V gene: TRBV28
clone size: .
D gene: .
J gene: TRBJ1-2

CDR3 DNA: TGTGCCAGCAGCTACCTCGGGACAGGCGATTCACCCCTCCACTTT
CDR3 protein: CASSYLGTGDSPLHF
V gene: TRBV7-6
clone size: .
D gene: TRBD1
J gene: TRBJ1-6

CDR3 DNA: TGTGCCACCTGGACAGGGGTGCTGCCTGTAGTCCCTAAAAGCTACAATGAGCAGTTCTTC
CDR3 protein: CATWTGVLPVVPKSYNEQFF
V gene: TRBV28
clone size: few
D gene: TRBD1
J gene: TRBJ2-1

CDR3 DNA: TGCGCCAGCAGCCAAGTGCAGGGGATCAACTATGGCTACACCTTC
CDR3 protein: CASSQVQGINYGYTF
V gene: TRBV4-1
clone size: few
D gene: .
J gene: TRBJ1-2

CDR3 DNA: TGTGCCAGCAGCTTAGCAGGGGGCCTTATATATGAAAAACTGTTTTTT
CDR3 protein: CASSLAGGLIYEKLFF
V gene: TRBV28
clone size: .
D gene: TRBD1
J gene: TRBJ1-4

CDR3 DNA: TGTGCCAGCAGTTCCCGGGGGGCCAACACTGAAGCTTTCTTT
CDR3 protein: CASSSRGANTEAFF
V gene: TRBV28
clone size: few
D gene: .
J gene: TRBJ1-1

CDR3 DNA: TGTGCCAGCAGTTTAGGAGGTCAGGATACGCAGTATTTT
CDR3 protein: CASSLGGQDTQYF
V gene: TRBV28
clone size: many
D gene: .
J gene: TRBJ2-3

CDR3 DNA: TGCAGTGCTGCCGATGGACTAGGCACCGGGGAGCTGTTTTTT
CDR3 protein: CSAADGLGTGELFF
V gene: TRBV20-1
clone size: many
D gene: TRBD2
J gene: TRBJ2-2